The 12 T cell receptor beta chains below come from one sample, sequenced in a study of blood T cells in healthy people across ages. A sample-barcoded 5' primer and a J-beta primer mix were used in a second PCR of roughly 6 to 11 cycles. TCRdb ran MiXCR on the 5' RACE reads and lists one entry per CDR3 protein. Of roughly 1.7 million distinct CDR3 sequences listed, approximately 32% are singletons. The specimen was blood. Receptors were obtained from a woman aged 25 to 45 in good health.

The genes are TRBV9 and TRBJ2-1; D is unresolved. Trimming took 0 bases from V and 5 from J, leaving 15 bases between them. The germline CDR1 and CDR2 sequences are SGDLS and YYNGEE. The CDR3 contains 16 residues. CDR3 amino acids: CASSVGPAPSHNEQFF. The CDR3, as DNA: TGTGCCAGCAGCGTAGGTCCAGCGCCCTCACACAATGAGCAGTTCTTC.

This clonotype was seen a handful of times. The genes are TRBV2 and TRBJ2-7; 8 bases are shared with TRBD1. Germline V gene sequence: CDR1 SNHLY, CDR2 FYNNEI. The V and J ends lost 6 bases and 3 bases, in that order; junction bases with no gene match: 4. The CDR3 is 13 amino acids. The DNA of the CDR3 is TGTGCCAGCAGGACAGGGGTCGTCTACGAGCAGTACTTC. Translation gives CASRTGVVYEQYF.

In its sample, this clonotype was seen a few times. The V gene is TRBV20-1, the J gene TRBJ2-1, with 7 positions matching TRBD2. J gave up 6 bases and V 7 bases, and 9 bases lay outside the gene matches. The CDR3 totals 13 residues. Germline CDR1 DFQATT, CDR2 SNEGSKA (reference sequence). The CDR3 nucleotides are TGCAGTGGACTTAGCGGGCGGTCCAATGAGCAGTTCTTC. Its translation is CSGLSGRSNEQFF.

In its sample, this clonotype was seen a few times. The chain couples TRBV5-1 to TRBJ2-1; 12 bases fit TRBD2. Trimming took 0 bases from V and 7 from J; bases not matched to a gene: 8. This CDR3 has 17 amino acids. Germline CDR1 SGHRS, CDR2 YFSETQ. CDR3 loop: CASSLGLAGGRANEQFF. The DNA for the CDR3 is TGCGCCAGCAGCTTGGGTCTAGCGGGAGGGCGCGCGAATGAGCAGTTCTTC.

This clonotype was observed a handful of times. The V and J genes are TRBV6-1 and TRBJ2-1; 11 bases line up with TRBD2. Trimming took 5 bases from V and 1 from J; bases not matched to a gene: 7. Germline V CDR1 and CDR2: MNHNS, SASEGT. The CDR3 is made up of 17 amino acids. The CDR3 DNA sequence: TGTGCCAGCAGTCAGTATCTAGCGGGAGGTTCCTACAATGAGCAGTTCTTC. This encodes CASSQYLAGGSYNEQFF.

As concerns this clonotype: A junction boundary mismatches the germline segment, possibly from a read error. The genes are TRBV20-1 and TRBJ2-4; D gene uncertain. CDR3 length: 15 residues. Germline CDR1 and CDR2: DFQATT and SNEGSKA (reference sequence). DNA for the CDR3: TGCAGTGCTAGGGGTCAGCAAAAAGCCAAAAACATTCACTACTTC. This gives the protein CSARGQQKAKNIHYF.

This clonotype was recorded at least ten times. CDR3 amino acids: CSVPMGQGAGEQFF. CDR3 nucleotides: TGCAGCGTCCCGATGGGACAGGGGGCAGGTGAGCAGTTCTTC. The V call is TRBV29-1, the J call TRBJ2-1; 12 bases map to TRBD1. CDR3 length: 14 residues. J gave up 9 bases and V 6 bases, and 9 bases lay outside the gene matches. The germline V gene has CDR1 SQVTM and CDR2 ANQGSEA.

This chain uses TRBV28 with TRBJ2-2, with 7 bases fitting TRBD1. Unmatched junction bases numbered 15, after V lost 7 bases and J lost 7 bases. The CDR3 consists of 16 residues. Germline CDR1 and CDR2: MDHEN and SYDVKM. In DNA, the CDR3 is TGTGCCAGCAATTCTAGACAGGGCCTAGGATACGGGGAGCTGTTTTTT. Amino acids: CASNSRQGLGYGELFF.

The J gene is TRBJ2-1, the V gene TRBV20-1; TRBD2 might be the D (6 bases). The CDR3 consists of 15 residues. The germline V gene encodes CDR1 DFQATT and CDR2 SNEGSKA (reference sequence). CDR3 amino acids: CSPWSGGVSYNEQFF. The DNA for the CDR3 is TGCAGCCCCTGGTCCGGCGGGGTTTCCTACAATGAGCAGTTCTTC.

This rearrangement joins TRBV27 to TRBJ2-5; perhaps TRBD1 as D (5 bases). V lost 5 bases and J lost 0, with 10 bases in between. The length of the CDR3 is 14 residues. The germline V gene has CDR1 MNHEY and CDR2 SMNVEV (reference sequence). CDR3 protein: CASSQAGYQETQYF. The CDR3 nucleotides read TGTGCCAGCAGTCAAGCAGGGTACCAAGAGACCCAGTACTTC.

This clonotype turned up a few times. The CDR3 loop is CASSLEQGSQEQYF. CDR3 nucleotides: TGTGCCAGCAGCTTAGAACAGGGATCTCAGGAGCAGTACTTC. The chain combines TRBV7-9 with TRBJ2-7, with D possibly being TRBD1 (6 bases). Germline values: CDR1 SEHNR, CDR2 FQNEAQ (reference sequence). This CDR3 contains 14 residues. Trimming shortened V by 1 base and J by 7 bases, and 14 bases separated the two germline ends.

The chain recombines TRBV4-1 with TRBJ2-5; 13 bases are a match to TRBD2. V dropped 3 bases and J dropped 11; count of bases not matched to a gene: 15. The CDR3 contains 17 residues. Per germline, CDR1 MGHRA and CDR2 YSYEKL. CDR3 DNA: TGCGCCAGCAGCCACCGAACTAGCGGGAGGGCCCCAAATGAGCAGTACTTC. Protein: CASSHRTSGRAPNEQYF.